The TCR beta chain described here comes from a study of prognosis after radiotherapy for stage I lung cancer. Study-wide context: A few developed distant metastases after radiotherapy (median 7 months), and some 16 had no significant progression. Study observations and caveats: Following stereotactic body radiation therapy, unique TCR clone counts fell, with a median of roughly 10,000 versus 7,000.

This clonotype was detected only once. Its specificity is not known. This may be a read error: a much more frequent sequence differs by one nucleotide. Each of two time points yielded about 5.7 milliliters of peripheral venous blood. Two-round multiplex PCR amplified TCR beta CDR3 from genomic DNA. Amplification in first-round PCR relied on primers specific to each TRBV and TRBJ gene. Primers of the universal type were employed in the second round of PCR. TCRdb recomputed calls from the multiplex PCR reads with MiXCR, one row per CDR3 protein. The top ten clones hold about 30% of a sample with 20,000 to 30,000 distinct CDR3 sequences, about 41% of them seen once. The CDR3 is 14 amino acids. The germline gives CDR1 SNHLY, CDR2 FYNNEI.

The sequence was obtained from a donor at least 50 years old with non-small cell lung cancer. The chain recombines TRBV2 with TRBJ2-5; no firm D call. The sequencing here drew on PBMCs, taken before or after stereotactic body radiation therapy (not recorded which). The CDR3 bases are TGTGCCAGCATTATGCAGCTCGGCACAGAGATCCAGTACTTC. This codes for CASIMQLGTEIQYF.